A selection of T cell receptor beta chains follows, all from one sample in a study of PD-1 blockade in mismatch repair-deficient tumors. Here immunoSEQ multiplex PCR was the method, and the copy in TCRdb shows in-frame clones only, minus some. The sample comprises 75,000 to 85,000 clones, 81% of which are singletons, and around 2.7% rests with the top ten. The specimen comprised peripheral blood, sampled 12 weeks after starting pembrolizumab. These receptors all come from an adult with mismatch repair-deficient cancer. The CDR3 runs from the conserved cysteine through the conserved F or W. Each record gives: V gene, D gene, J gene, clone size, CDR3 protein, CDR3 DNA. The D gene is left open where the match is weak. Rows give clone size only sometimes, using once, few, many, or a class for an expanded clone.

V: TRBV7-3
D: TRBD2
J: TRBJ2-3
size: few
CDR3: CASSPHRSGTRADTQYF
DNA: TGTGCCAGCAGCCCCCACCGTAGCGGGACCCGCGCAGATACGCAGTATTTT

V: TRBV9
D: -
J: TRBJ2-6
size: -
CDR3: CASSVSSGANVLTF
DNA: TGTGCCAGCAGCGTGTCCTCTGGGGCCAACGTCCTGACTTTC

V: TRBV6-6
D: -
J: TRBJ1-1
size: -
CDR3: CASTLGGTEAFF
DNA: TGTGCCAGCACCTTAGGAGGTACTGAAGCTTTCTTT

V: TRBV27
D: -
J: TRBJ1-3
size: -
CDR3: CASSLNRVLGNTIYF
DNA: TGTGCCAGCAGTTTAAATAGGGTACTAGGAAACACCATATATTTT

V: TRBV5-1
D: TRBD2
J: TRBJ2-7
size: -
CDR3: CASSLAGGRQDEQYF
DNA: TGCGCCAGCAGCTTAGCGGGAGGGCGTCAAGACGAGCAGTACTTC

V: TRBV19
D: -
J: TRBJ2-2
size: -
CDR3: CASSTQTGELFF
DNA: TGTGCCAGTAGTACACAGACTGGGGAGCTGTTTTTT

V: TRBV19
D: TRBD1
J: TRBJ1-4
size: -
CDR3: CASSIPTGTGNEKLFF
DNA: TGTGCCAGTAGTATACCGACCGGGACAGGGAATGAAAAACTGTTTTTT

V: TRBV7-9
D: -
J: TRBJ1-4
size: -
CDR3: CASSPELFNEKLFF
DNA: TGTGCCAGCAGCCCCGAGCTTTTTAATGAAAAACTGTTTTTT

V: TRBV5-1
D: TRBD2
J: TRBJ2-3
size: -
CDR3: CASSLKLAGAGSADTQYF
DNA: TGCGCCAGCAGCTTGAAACTAGCGGGCGCTGGGAGCGCAGATACGCAGTATTTT

V: TRBV29-1
D: -
J: TRBJ2-1
size: -
CDR3: CSGVGDEQFF
DNA: TGCAGCGGGGTTGGGGATGAGCAGTTCTTC

V: TRBV11-2
D: -
J: TRBJ1-4
size: -
CDR3: CASSSGGGKTNEKLFF
DNA: TGTGCCAGCAGCTCCGGGGGGGGAAAGACTAATGAAAAACTGTTTTTT

V: TRBV12-5
D: TRBD2
J: TRBJ2-1
size: once
CDR3: CASGLGVAGAANEQFF
DNA: TGTGCTAGTGGTTTGGGTGTAGCGGGAGCTGCCAATGAGCAGTTCTTC

V: TRBV30
D: -
J: TRBJ1-2
size: -
CDR3: CAWSPGTPGGYTF
DNA: TGTGCCTGGAGCCCCGGGACCCCGGGAGGCTACACCTTC

V: TRBV4-1
D: -
J: TRBJ2-1
size: -
CDR3: CASSQDRVALRGPMSSYNEQFF
DNA: TGCGCCAGCAGCCAAGATAGGGTCGCGCTCCGCGGGCCCATGAGCTCCTACAATGAGCAGTTCTTC

V: TRBV6-5
D: TRBD1
J: TRBJ1-1
size: few
CDR3: CASIRDRGSRNEAFF
DNA: TGTGCCAGCATTAGGGACAGGGGATCGCGGAATGAAGCTTTCTTT

V: TRBV5-1
D: -
J: TRBJ1-5
size: -
CDR3: CASSFYPNQPQHF
DNA: TGCGCCAGCAGCTTTTACCCTAATCAGCCCCAGCATTTT

V: TRBV30
D: -
J: TRBJ2-6
size: -
CDR3: CAWSGIRTFRVSGANVLTF
DNA: TGTGCCTGGAGTGGCATTCGGACATTCCGCGTCTCTGGGGCCAACGTCCTGACTTTC

V: TRBV2
D: TRBD1
J: TRBJ2-3
size: once
CDR3: CAREGQGTDTQYF
DNA: TGTGCCAGGGAGGGACAGGGGACAGATACGCAGTATTTT

V: TRBV19
D: -
J: TRBJ1-5
size: -
CDR3: CASTTTGSNQPQHF
DNA: TGTGCCAGTACCACGACAGGTAGCAATCAGCCCCAGCATTTT

V: TRBV6-5
D: -
J: TRBJ1-1
size: -
CDR3: CASQQLNTEAFF
DNA: TGTGCCAGCCAACAGCTCAACACTGAAGCTTTCTTT

V: TRBV5-1
D: TRBD1
J: TRBJ2-3
size: -
CDR3: CASSKGTGGERGTQYF
DNA: TGCGCCAGCAGCAAAGGGACAGGGGGCGAAAGGGGAACGCAGTATTTT

V: TRBV9
D: -
J: TRBJ2-1
size: -
CDR3: CASSVDPRGNNEQFF
DNA: TGTGCCAGCAGCGTAGATCCTAGGGGGAACAATGAGCAGTTCTTC